This entry features one T cell receptor (beta chain) sequence. Its matching antigen is unknown. Other DNA sequences from this sample encode an identical CDR3 as well. CDR3 size: 15 residues. V shed 2 bases and J shed 2 bases, with 12 bases lying between them. CDR1 is MNHNY, CDR2 SVGAGI, per germline (reference sequence). The authors' processing: Junction-only sequences without quality scores came from ImmunoSEQ, so filtering differed. The repertoire was sequenced with immunoSEQ multiplex PCR; TCRdb's copy has only in-frame clones and lacks some. V and J calls and clone size are those listed in that table; D and trimming were worked out from the DNA. The sample holds about 2.4 million clones; more than 80% are singletons and the top ten take over 0.12%. The data originate from a study of shared clonotypes between healthy human individuals. Study results and caveats: A limitation of the genetic and exposure-history diversity represented arose from few donors.

Each sample came from a Caucasian adult donor living in Nashville, Tennessee. A CD45RA-negative memory subset and a CD45RA+ naive subset were separated from the CD4+ cells. This clonotype was sampled from a man in his late teens or twenties in good health. The rearrangement joins TRBV6-6 to TRBJ1-2, with a tentative D call TRBD1 (5 bases). Sample: naive CD4+ T cells sorted from blood. Subset defined: CD45RA+ positively selected. The CDR3 reads CASSYGDRGNYGYTF. The CDR3, as DNA: TGTGCCAGCAGTTACGGGGACCGCGGCAACTATGGCTACACCTTC.